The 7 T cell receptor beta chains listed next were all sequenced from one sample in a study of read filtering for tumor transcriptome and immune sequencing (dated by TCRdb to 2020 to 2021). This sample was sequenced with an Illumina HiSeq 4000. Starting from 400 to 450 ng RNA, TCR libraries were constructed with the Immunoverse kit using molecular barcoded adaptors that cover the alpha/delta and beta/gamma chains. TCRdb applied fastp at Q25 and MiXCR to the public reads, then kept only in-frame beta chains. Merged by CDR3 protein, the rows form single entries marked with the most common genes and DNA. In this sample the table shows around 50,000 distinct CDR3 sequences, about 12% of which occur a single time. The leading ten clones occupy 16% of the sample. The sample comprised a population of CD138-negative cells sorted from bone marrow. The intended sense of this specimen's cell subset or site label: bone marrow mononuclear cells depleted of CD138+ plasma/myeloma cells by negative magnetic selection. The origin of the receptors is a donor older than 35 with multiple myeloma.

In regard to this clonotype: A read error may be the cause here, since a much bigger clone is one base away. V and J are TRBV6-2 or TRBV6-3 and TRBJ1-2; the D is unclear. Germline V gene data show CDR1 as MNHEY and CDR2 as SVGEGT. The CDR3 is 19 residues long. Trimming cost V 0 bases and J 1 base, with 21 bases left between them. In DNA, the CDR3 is TGTGCCAGCAGTTACTCGAAAGCTGGCGGGCGGGTAAATAACTATGGCTACACCTTC. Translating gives CASSYSKAGGRVNNYGYTF.

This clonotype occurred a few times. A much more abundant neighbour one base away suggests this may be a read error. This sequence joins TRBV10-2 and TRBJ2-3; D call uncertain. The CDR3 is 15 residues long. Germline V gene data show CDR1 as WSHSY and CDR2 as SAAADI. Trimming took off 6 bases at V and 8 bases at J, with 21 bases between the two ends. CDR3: CASRYNLERIGTQYF. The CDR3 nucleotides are TGCGCCAGCAGGTACAACCTCGAAAGGATAGGTACGCAGTATTTT.

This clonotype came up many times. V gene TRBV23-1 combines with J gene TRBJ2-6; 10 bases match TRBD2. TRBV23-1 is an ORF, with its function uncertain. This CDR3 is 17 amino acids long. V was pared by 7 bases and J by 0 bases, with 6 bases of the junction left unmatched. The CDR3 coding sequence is TGCGCCAGCATTCTCACTAGCGGGGTCTCTGGGGCCAACGTCCTGACTTTC. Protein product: CASILTSGVSGANVLTF.

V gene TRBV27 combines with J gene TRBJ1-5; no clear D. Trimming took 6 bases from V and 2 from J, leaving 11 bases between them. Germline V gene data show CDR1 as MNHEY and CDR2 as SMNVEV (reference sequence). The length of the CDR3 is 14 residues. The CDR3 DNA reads TGTGCCAGCAGATCAGACGGGGGCAATCAGCCCCAGCATTTT. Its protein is CASRSDGGNQPQHF.

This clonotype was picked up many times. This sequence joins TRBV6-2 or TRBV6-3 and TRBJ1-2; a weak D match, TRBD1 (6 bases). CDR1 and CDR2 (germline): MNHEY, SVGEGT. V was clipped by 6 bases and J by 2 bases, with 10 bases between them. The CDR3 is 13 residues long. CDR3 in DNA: TGTGCCAGCAGACAGGGTTTGAACTATGGCTACACCTTC. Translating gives CASRQGLNYGYTF.

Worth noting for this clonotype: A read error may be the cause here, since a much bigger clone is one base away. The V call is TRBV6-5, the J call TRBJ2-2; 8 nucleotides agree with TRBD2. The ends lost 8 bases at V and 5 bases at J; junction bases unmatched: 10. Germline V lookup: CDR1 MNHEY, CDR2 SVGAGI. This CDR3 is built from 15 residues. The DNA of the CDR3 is TGTGCCAGCGGACAACGGGGGGGCGGGACCGGGGAGCTGTTTTTT. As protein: CASGQRGGGTGELFF.

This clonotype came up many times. CDR3 region: CASSLLTSSYNEQFF. CDR3 bases: TGTGCCAGCAGTTTACTTACGAGCTCCTACAATGAGCAGTTCTTC. The chain employs TRBV12-3 or TRBV12-4 and TRBJ2-1, with D unclear. Trimming removed 2 bases at V and 0 bases at J, with 8 bases between. The CDR3 has 15 amino acids.